Following are 23 T cell receptor beta chains from one sample sequenced in a study of regulatory T cells in long-lasting Graves disease. Time point indicated: newly diagnosed GD, antithyroid drugs for less than 3 months. The TCR library used RNA extracted from PBMCs. For TCR beta, libraries came from iRepertoire HTBI primers and Arm-PCR of CDR3 regions. MiXCR, run by TCRdb on the multiplex PCR reads, gives a single entry per CDR3 protein. The top ten clones hold over 15% of a sample with about 440,000 distinct CDR3 sequences, 15% of them seen once. This same sample was also taken into another study, of T cells in Graves' hyperthyroidism and ophthalmopathy.

Specimen: peripheral blood mononuclear cells (PBMCs), collected at new diagnosis, from a patient treated with antithyroid drugs. Source of these receptors: a woman under 40 with Graves disease.

In its sample, this clonotype was seen a few times. The chain combines TRBV7-3 with TRBJ2-2, with D possibly matching TRBD2 (5 bases). The CDR3 is 21 residues long. Per the germline V gene, CDR1 is SGHTA and CDR2 is FQGTGA. V was clipped by 2 bases and J by 0 bases, with 25 bases between them. The CDR3, as DNA: TGTGCCAGCAGCTTAGGGCTTCGGGCGGGTGGACCCGACGCGAACACCGGGGAGCTGTTTTTT. Translation gives CASSLGLRAGGPDANTGELFF. Using reference TRBV7-3 and TRBJ2-2 for the parts outside the CDR3, the full variable domain is GAGVSQTPSNKVTEKGKYVELRCDPISGHTALYWYRQSLGQGPEFLIYFQGTGAADDSGLPNDRFFAVRPEGSVSTLKIQRTERGDSAVYLCASSLGLRAGGPDANTGELFFGEGSRLTVL.

On this clonotype: A much larger clone lies one base from this, so it may be a read error. The chain couples TRBV6-1 to TRBJ2-5, with a tentative D call TRBD1 (5 bases). Germline V gives CDR1 MNHNS, CDR2 SASEGT. This CDR3 contains 15 residues. This chain's CDR3 is CASSSLLGARKTRYF. CDR3 sequence (DNA): TGTGCCAGCAGCTCCCTATTAGGGGCTAGGAAGACCCGGTACTTC.

This clonotype was observed at least ten times. The chain uses TRBV7-9 and TRBJ1-1; maybe TRBD1 (5 bases). The CDR3 contains 14 residues. V was pared by 5 bases and J by 0 bases, with 10 bases between. Per germline, CDR1 SEHNR and CDR2 FQNEAQ (reference sequence). CDR3 sequence reads: CASSRAGLNTEAFF. CDR3 DNA: TGTGCCAGCAGCCGAGCAGGGCTGAACACTGAAGCTTTCTTT.

The table lists this clonotype with a few counts. The chain joins TRBV20-1 to TRBJ2-7; the D gene is possibly TRBD2 (5 bases). The CDR3 runs to 12 residues. Germline-derived CDR1 and CDR2 are DFQATT and SNEGSKA (reference sequence). Trimming removed 6 bases from V and 3 bases from J, with 12 bases in between. The CDR3 DNA follows: TGCAGTGCGGCACCTCGGGGCTACGAGCAGTACTTC. Its translation is CSAAPRGYEQYF.

This clonotype was recorded many times. The chain combines TRBV28 with TRBJ2-1, with 10 bases identical to TRBD2. The trim removed 3 bases at V and 7 bases at J, leaving 9 bases unmatched. Germline values: CDR1 MDHEN, CDR2 SYDVKM. The CDR3 has 16 amino acids. CDR3 protein: CASSFRLAGVLNEQFF. The CDR3 DNA is TGTGCCAGCAGTTTCCGGCTAGCGGGAGTATTAAATGAGCAGTTCTTC.

This clonotype was seen a handful of times. This sequence joins TRBV12-3 or TRBV12-4 and TRBJ1-5, with 7 bases aligning to TRBD1. The CDR3 loop spans 14 amino acids. The V gene end was trimmed by 5 bases and the J gene end by 8 bases; junction bases not matched to a gene: 9. The CDR3 here is CASSTGAPREPQHF. For the CDR3, the DNA is TGTGCCAGCAGTACAGGGGCCCCACGGGAGCCCCAGCATTTT.

Many counts were recorded for this clonotype. The chain employs TRBV3-1 and TRBJ1-6; the D gene is possibly TRBD1 (6 bases). Germline CDR1 reads LGHDT; CDR2 reads YNNKEL (reference sequence). The CDR3 runs to 14 residues. V lost 4 bases and J lost 7, with 11 bases in between. The CDR3 loop reads CASSLRDTNSPLHF. The DNA of the CDR3 is TGTGCCAGCAGCCTCCGGGACACGAATTCACCCCTCCACTTT.

This chain connects TRBV4-1 to TRBJ1-2; D possibly corresponds to TRBD1 (6 bases). From germline, CDR1 is MGHRA and CDR2 YSYEKL. CDR3 length equals 13 residues. The V end lost 0 bases, the J end lost 7 bases, and 9 bases lay between the germline ends. CDR3 residues: CASSQETGFGYTF. In nucleotides, the CDR3 is TGCGCCAGCAGCCAAGAAACAGGGTTTGGCTACACCTTC.

This rearrangement joins TRBV19 to TRBJ2-7, with 9 bases that match TRBD2. This CDR3 region has 15 residues. Per the germline V gene, CDR1 is LNHDA and CDR2 is SQIVND (reference sequence). V gave up 3 bases and J gave up 2 bases; unmatched junction bases: 5. The CDR3 loop reads CASSMGSGSTYEQYF. In DNA form, the CDR3 reads TGTGCCAGTAGTATGGGTAGCGGGAGTACCTACGAGCAGTACTTC.

This clonotype was seen ten or more times. The chain uses TRBV15 and TRBJ2-3, with 14 nucleotides matching TRBD2. Germline V CDR1 and CDR2: LNHNV, YYDKDF (reference sequence). Unmatched junction bases numbered 2, after V lost 3 bases and J lost 6 bases. CDR3 size: 15 residues. The CDR3 DNA is TGTGCCACCAGCAGGAGGACTAGCGGGAGGGATACGCAGTATTTT. It specifies CATSRRTSGRDTQYF.

V is TRBV20-1 and J is TRBJ2-3, with 7 positions matching TRBD2. Unmatched junction bases numbered 9, after V lost 0 bases and J lost 0 bases. Germline V lookup: CDR1 DFQATT, CDR2 SNEGSKA (reference sequence). This CDR3 is 17 amino acids long. CDR3 loop: CSARDILAETSTDTQYF. The CDR3 DNA sequence: TGCAGTGCTAGAGATATCCTAGCGGAGACTAGCACAGATACGCAGTATTTT.

On this clonotype itself: The likely explanation is a read error, given a far larger clone one base away. This chain connects TRBV2 to TRBJ2-5, with 7 bases matching TRBD2. TRBJ2-7 matches the DNA end more closely, so the J call is doubtful. In germline, CDR1 is SNHLY, CDR2 FYNNEI. This CDR3 spans 13 amino acids. The CDR3 DNA reads as TGTGCCGGAGCGGGGCGGGGCCCCTACGAGCAGTACTTC. It specifies CAGAGRGPYEQYF.

The sample holds many counts of this clonotype. The rearrangement links TRBV6-5 to TRBJ1-5; D is unclear. This CDR3 has 13 amino acids. V was pared by 2 bases and J by 3 bases, with 5 bases between. The V gene's germline CDR1 is MNHEY and CDR2 SVGAGI. Written as DNA, the CDR3 is TGTGCCAGCAGTTACAGGTTCAATCAGCCCCAGCATTTT. It specifies CASSYRFNQPQHF.

The sample holds many counts of this clonotype. V usage is TRBV6-2 or TRBV6-3 and J usage is TRBJ2-7, with a possible D match to TRBD1 (5 bases). The CDR3 runs to 14 residues. Trimming took off 4 bases at V and 1 base at J, with 11 bases between the two ends. Germline CDR1 is MNHEY and CDR2 is SVGEGT. The CDR3 spells CASSSDSISYEQYF. In DNA, the CDR3 is TGTGCCAGCAGTTCCGACAGTATTTCCTACGAGCAGTACTTC.

This sequence joins TRBV9 and TRBJ2-7, with 11 nucleotides matching TRBD2. J was trimmed by 6 bases and V by 4 bases; bases with no gene match: 3. The CDR3 consists of 13 residues. The V gene's germline CDR1 is SGDLS and CDR2 YYNGEE. The DNA for the CDR3 is TGTGCCAGCAGCACAGGACTAGCGGGCGAGCAGTACTTC. Protein product: CASSTGLAGEQYF.

This clonotype was detected many times. This rearrangement joins TRBV4-1 to TRBJ2-4; TRBD2 matches at 7 bases. The V segment lost 1 base and the J segment 0 bases; nucleotides outside the gene matches: 6. CDR3 size: 17 residues. Germline V gene data show CDR1 as MGHRA and CDR2 as YSYEKL. CDR3 loop: CASSQGAGRGAKNIQYF. In DNA, the CDR3 is TGCGCCAGCAGCCAAGGTGCGGGGAGGGGAGCCAAAAACATTCAGTACTTC.

Many counts were recorded for this clonotype. J is TRBJ2-5 and V is TRBV28; D possibly corresponds to TRBD2 (5 bases). Germline-derived CDR1 and CDR2 are MDHEN and SYDVKM. V was clipped by 4 bases and J by 4 bases, with 13 bases between them. The CDR3 spans 14 residues. The CDR3 nucleotides read TGTGCCAGCAGTTCCACCCCAGCGGCAGAGACCCAGTACTTC. This gives the protein CASSSTPAAETQYF.

The genes are TRBV11-3 and TRBJ2-4; 10 positions agree with TRBD2. With V trimmed by 5 bases and J by 3 bases, 7 bases remained unmatched. CDR1 SGHNT and CDR2 YENEEA come from the germline V gene. The CDR3 contains 16 residues. The chain's CDR3 is CASSHLAGAGKNIQYF. CDR3 coding DNA: TGTGCCAGCAGCCACCTAGCGGGAGCAGGCAAAAACATTCAGTACTTC.

Here the CDR3 reads CASSYSSELNTEAFF. The DNA for the CDR3 is TGTGCCAGCAGTTACTCATCGGAATTAAACACTGAAGCTTTCTTT. The gene calls are TRBV6-2 or TRBV6-3 and TRBJ1-1; D unclear. The germline gives CDR1 MNHEY, CDR2 SVGEGT. The CDR3 sequence is 15 residues long. V lost 0 bases and J lost 2, with 10 bases in between.

At least ten counts were recorded for this clonotype. CDR3 nucleotide sequence: TGTGCCAGCAGCGGCAGGTCTAGCGGGTCCTACGAGCAGTACTTC. Protein sequence: CASSGRSSGSYEQYF. The V gene is TRBV7-2, the J gene TRBJ2-7, with TRBD2 matching over 8 bases. This CDR3 has 15 amino acids. V lost 5 bases and J lost 1; bases outside the gene matches: 7. Germline lookup yields CDR1 SGHTA and CDR2 FQGNSA.

This clonotype was recorded a few times. V gene TRBV6-4 combines with J gene TRBJ2-1; D tentatively reads TRBD1 or TRBD2 (5 bases each). This CDR3 comprises 13 residues. V was pared by 8 bases and J by 10 bases, with 18 bases between. Germline CDR1 MRHNA, CDR2 SNTAGT. The CDR3: CASRSTGGGEQFF. The CDR3 coding sequence is TGTGCCAGCCGTTCGACGGGTGGGGGAGAGCAGTTCTTC.

This clonotype was observed at least ten times. The gene calls are TRBV5-1 and TRBJ1-5; D unclear. V dropped 0 bases and J dropped 6 bases, with 13 bases sitting between them. The CDR3 is 15 residues long. Germline CDR1 SGHRS, CDR2 YFSETQ. The CDR3 nucleotides are TGCGCCAGCAGCTTGGGTGGTGTACGCGGTCAGCCCCAGCATTTT. Protein: CASSLGGVRGQPQHF. Supplemented by reference TRBV5-1 and TRBJ1-5, the full variable domain reads KAGVTQTPRYLIKTRGQQVTLSCSPISGHRSVSWYQQTPGQGLQFLFEYFSETQRNKGNFPGRFSGRQFSNSRSEMNVSTLELGDSALYLCASSLGGVRGQPQHFGDGTRLSIL.

This clonotype was seen only a few times. The chain is built from TRBV7-3 and TRBJ2-1; no definite D call. This CDR3 region has 15 residues. In germline, CDR1 is SGHTA, CDR2 FQGTGA. The V end was cut by 1 base, the J end by 9 bases, with 16 bases between. CDR3 DNA: TGTGCCAGCAGCTTAAAACCCAACGGCGGCCGTGAGCAGTTCTTC. Amino acids: CASSLKPNGGREQFF.